The following is a T cell receptor beta chain sequence with its context. Its antigen remains unknown. Indicated time point: recipient sample about 28 days before transplant, after cytoreduction. Recipient blood drawn about 28 days pretransplant and days 30, 100, 180 after. The sample is drawn from a study of T cell clonotyping in hematopoietic cell transplantation. General study findings and limits: Higher Inverse Simpson Index values in graft donor and pretransplant recipient predicted broader posttransplant TCR diversity.

Repertoires were generated with immunoSEQ multiplex PCR, while TCRdb's copy carries only in-frame clones and drops some. The sample holds approximately 27,000 clones, more than 85% seen once. The CDR3 loop spans 13 amino acids. The germline gives CDR1 GTSNPN, CDR2 SVGIG (reference sequence). With 1 base clipped from V and 10 bases from J, the junction kept 5 bases outside the gene matches. The clonotype was recovered from a man aged 45 to 65 with acute myeloid leukemia. Some clones in this sample may be carry-over from other donors' samples. The source was peripheral blood mononuclear cells, collected before stem cell transplant. The V and J genes are TRBV30 and TRBJ1-4, with 8 bases fitting TRBD1. The CDR3 region is CAWSGQGRRKLFF. The CDR3 DNA is TGTGCCTGGAGTGGACAGGGGAGGAGAAAACTGTTTTTT.